These T cell receptor beta chains were read from a single sample in a study of shared clonotypes between healthy human individuals. Generated by immunoSEQ multiplex PCR, the TCRdb table keeps only in-frame clones and is missing some. The sample yields more than 2 million clones, about 94% seen once. The sequenced material came from naive CD8+ T cells sorted from blood. Every receptor here comes from a man between 18 and 29 years old in good health. CDR3s include the opening cysteine and the closing phenylalanine or tryptophan. Each record gives: clone size, J gene, V gene, D gene, CDR3 DNA, CDR3 protein. A D gene is named only where the DNA matches it firmly. A clone size is listed for some rows: how often the clone was seen (once, few, many), or a class if it is expanded.

>-|TRBJ1-2|TRBV6-5|TRBD1
TGTGCCAGCAGTTCAGGACAGGGCTCTAACTATGGCTACACCTTC
CASSSGQGSNYGYTF
>-|TRBJ1-4|TRBV5-6|TRBD1
TGTGCCAGCAGCCTGGGACAGGGGACATTTAATGAAAAACTGTTTTTT
CASSLGQGTFNEKLFF
>-|TRBJ2-7|TRBV7-9|TRBD1
TGTGCCAGCAGCTTTGACAGGGGGCCGTCGTACGAGCAGTACTTC
CASSFDRGPSYEQYF
>-|TRBJ2-7|TRBV5-1|-
TGCGCCAGCAGCCCTGGGAGAGGATACGAGCAGTACTTC
CASSPGRGYEQYF
>once|TRBJ2-7|TRBV7-2|TRBD2
TGTGCCAGCAGCTTAGATTCGGCTGCGGGACTAGCGTACTACGAGCAGTACTTC
CASSLDSAAGLAYYEQYF
>-|TRBJ2-7|TRBV27|-
TGTGCCAGCACAGGACCCCGACGCGACGAGCAGTACTTC
CASTGPRRDEQYF
>-|TRBJ2-1|TRBV11-3|-
TGTGCCAGCAGCTTAGGGGGTCACCCGTCCTACAATGAGCAGTTCTTC
CASSLGGHPSYNEQFF
>-|TRBJ1-6|TRBV7-8|TRBD1
TGTGCCAGCAGCTCCGGACAGGGGAATTCACCCCTCCACTTT
CASSSGQGNSPLHF
>-|TRBJ2-7|TRBV5-8|-
TGTGCCAGCAGCTTGGAGGGGGGGAACTACGAGCAGTACTTC
CASSLEGGNYEQYF
>-|TRBJ2-2|TRBV27|TRBD2
TGTGCCAGCGGCTTCCCGGGACTAGCGCGCAAAAGTGGGACCGGGGAGCTGTTTTTT
CASGFPGLARKSGTGELFF
>-|TRBJ1-2|TRBV15|-
TGTGCCACCAGCCTAGGGCGATATGGCTACACCTTC
CATSLGRYGYTF
>-|TRBJ2-1|TRBV11-3|-
TGTGCCAGCAGCGCGACAGTATACAATGAGCAGTTCTTC
CASSATVYNEQFF
>-|TRBJ2-1|TRBV20-1|TRBD1
TGCAGTGCCCCAAAGGGGGCTGAGCAGTTCTTC
CSAPKGAEQFF
>-|TRBJ2-1|TRBV5-6|-
TGTGCCAGCAGCTTGGGGGGATCTAAGTTGCAGTTCTTC
CASSLGGSKLQFF
>-|TRBJ2-7|TRBV5-6|-
TGTGCCAGCAGCCCTGGAGTGGGCGAGCAGTACTTC
CASSPGVGEQYF
>-|TRBJ2-1|TRBV5-1|-
TGCGCCAGCAGCTTGGAACTAGCCCCCTCCCCCAATGAGCAGTTCTTC
CASSLELAPSPNEQFF
>-|TRBJ2-7|TRBV4-1|-
TGCGCCAGCAGCCAAGAGGGGAAGGACTACGAGCAGTACTTC
CASSQEGKDYEQYF
>-|TRBJ2-5|TRBV11-2|TRBD2
TGTGCCAGCAGCTCGGGACTAGCGATGCGGGAGACCCAGTACTTC
CASSSGLAMRETQYF
>once|TRBJ2-2|TRBV5-6|TRBD2
TGTGCCAGCAGTTTCTTAGCGGGAGGAGCCGGGGAGCTGTTTTTT
CASSFLAGGAGELFF
>once|TRBJ2-7|TRBV7-2|-
TGTGCCAGCAGCTCTGACCTCTACGAGCAGTACTTC
CASSSDLYEQYF
>-|TRBJ2-5|TRBV2|-
TGTGCCAGCAGTTTCTTGGGACCAGGAGAGACCCAGTACTTC
CASSFLGPGETQYF
>-|TRBJ1-2|TRBV6-5|TRBD1
TGTGCCAGCAGTCAGACAGGGGGGCTCTATGGCTACACCTTC
CASSQTGGLYGYTF
>-|TRBJ1-1|TRBV7-9|-
TGTGCCAGCAGCTTAGCCCACACTGAAGCTTTCTTT
CASSLAHTEAFF
>-|TRBJ1-6|TRBV10-2|-
TGCGCCAGCAGTGAGTTCGGGGTAGGCGATTCACCCCTCCACTTT
CASSEFGVGDSPLHF
>-|TRBJ1-6|TRBV6-1|TRBD1
TGTGCCAGCAGTGAAGGGACAGGGCGGTATTCACCCCTCCACTTT
CASSEGTGRYSPLHF